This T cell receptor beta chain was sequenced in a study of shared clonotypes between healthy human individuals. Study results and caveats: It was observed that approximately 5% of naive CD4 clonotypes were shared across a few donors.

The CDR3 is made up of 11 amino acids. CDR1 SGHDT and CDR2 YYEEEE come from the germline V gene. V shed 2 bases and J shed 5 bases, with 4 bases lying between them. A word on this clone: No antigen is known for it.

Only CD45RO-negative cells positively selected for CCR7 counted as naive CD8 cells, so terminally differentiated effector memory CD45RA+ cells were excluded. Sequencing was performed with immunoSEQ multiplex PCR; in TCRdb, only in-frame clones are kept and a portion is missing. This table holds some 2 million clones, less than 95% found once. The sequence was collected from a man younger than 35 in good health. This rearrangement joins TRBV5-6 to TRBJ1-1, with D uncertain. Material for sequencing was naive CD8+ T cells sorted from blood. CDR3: CASSFVTEAFF. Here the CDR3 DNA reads TGTGCCAGCAGCTTCGTTACTGAAGCTTTCTTT.